This T cell receptor beta chain was recorded in a study of blood T cell repertoires in COVID-19. The overall study: In each case, the material was cDNA or gDNA derived from T cells, B-cell-depleted T cells, or PBMCs.

From germline, CDR1 is LNHDA and CDR2 SQIVND (reference sequence). The V gene lost 8 bases and the J gene lost 0 bases, with 20 bases spanning the gap. CDR3 size: 17 residues. Enrolled through a virtual design, the participants were between about 18 and 100 years of age and came from fewer than 30 US areas. Categorization into cohorts depended on clinical history that participants reported. Authors' analysis steps: Estimated nucleated cell counts came from reference gene primer amplification. Generated by immunoSEQ multiplex PCR, the TCRdb table keeps only in-frame clones and is missing some. The V and J calls and the clone size are those of that table, but D and trimming were determined from the DNA. The table records roughly 330,000 clones, over 75% of them present only once.

Sequenced sample: PBMCs or T cells enriched from blood (not recorded which). This sequence joins TRBV19 and TRBJ1-5; perhaps TRBD1 as D (5 bases). The source of this sequence is a woman in her twenties or thirties who had recovered from COVID-19. The CDR3 nucleotides are TGTGCCAGTCACCCGAAGGGACTGAGTTATAGCAATCAGCCCCAGCATTTT. Its translation is CASHPKGLSYSNQPQHF.